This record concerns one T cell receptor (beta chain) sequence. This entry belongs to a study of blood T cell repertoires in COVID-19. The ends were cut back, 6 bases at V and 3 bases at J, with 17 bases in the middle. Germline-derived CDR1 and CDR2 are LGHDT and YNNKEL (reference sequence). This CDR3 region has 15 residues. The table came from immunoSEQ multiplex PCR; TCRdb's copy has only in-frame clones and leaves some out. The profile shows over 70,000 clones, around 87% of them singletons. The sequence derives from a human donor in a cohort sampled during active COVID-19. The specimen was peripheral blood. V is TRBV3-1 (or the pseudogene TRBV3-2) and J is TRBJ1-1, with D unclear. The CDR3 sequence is CASRRSDYPHTEAFF. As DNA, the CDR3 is TGTGCCAGCAGACGGTCAGACTACCCCCACACTGAAGCTTTCTTT.